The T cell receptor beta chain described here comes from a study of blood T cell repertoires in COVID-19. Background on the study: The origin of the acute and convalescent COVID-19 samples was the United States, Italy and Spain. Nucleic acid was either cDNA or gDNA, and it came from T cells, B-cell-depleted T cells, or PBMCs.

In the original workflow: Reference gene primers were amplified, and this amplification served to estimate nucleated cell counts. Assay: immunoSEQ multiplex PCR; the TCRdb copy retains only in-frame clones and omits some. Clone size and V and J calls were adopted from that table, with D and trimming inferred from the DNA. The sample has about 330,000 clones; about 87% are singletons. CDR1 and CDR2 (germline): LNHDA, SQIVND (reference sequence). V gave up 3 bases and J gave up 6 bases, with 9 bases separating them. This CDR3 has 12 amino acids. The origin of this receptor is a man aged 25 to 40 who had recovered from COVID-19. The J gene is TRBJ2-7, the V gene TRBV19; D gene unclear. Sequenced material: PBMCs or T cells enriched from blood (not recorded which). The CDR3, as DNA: TGTGCCAGTAGTATCCCAACGGGCGAGCAGTACTTC. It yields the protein CASSIPTGEQYF.